This entry lists 25 T cell receptor beta chains sequenced from one sample in a study of T cell changes during pregnancy in multiple sclerosis. The assay was immunoSEQ multiplex PCR, and TCRdb's table has in-frame clones only and misses some. The table has 40,000 to 45,000 clones, 85% to 95% seen once; the top ten hold 0.4% to 0.55%. Sequencing was performed on CD4+ T cells from peripheral blood mononuclear cells, taken in the third trimester of pregnancy. The source is a female donor with multiple sclerosis, enrolled in a pregnancy study.

The chain employs TRBV20-1 and TRBJ1-6, with TRBD1 as a possible D gene (5 bases). Trimming cost V 5 bases and J 18 bases, with 17 bases left between them. The CDR3 totals 11 residues. Germline CDR1 reads DFQATT; CDR2 reads SNEGSKA (reference sequence). CDR3 loop: CSAPRGSRPHF. For the CDR3, the DNA is TGCAGTGCTCCCCGGGGGAGCCGACCCCACTTT.

This chain connects TRBV25-1 to TRBJ2-2; 7 bases are a match to TRBD1. Germline loops: CDR1 MGHDK, CDR2 SYGVNS. CDR3 length equals 15 residues. With V trimmed by 4 bases and J by 2 bases, 4 bases remained unmatched. The CDR3 protein is CASSVGGYNTGELFF. For the CDR3, the DNA is TGTGCCAGCAGTGTAGGGGGCTACAACACCGGGGAGCTGTTTTTT.

This clone came up a few times. The gene calls are TRBV5-5 and TRBJ1-5; no reliable D call. The CDR3 is 15 residues long. Germline values: CDR1 SGHKS, CDR2 YYEKEE (reference sequence). The germline V and J ends were trimmed by 1 base and 0 bases, with 8 bases remaining between them. Written as DNA, the CDR3 is TGTGCCAGCAGCTTGTCTCCCGGTAGCAATCAGCCCCAGCATTTT. This sequence encodes CASSLSPGSNQPQHF.

The chain recombines TRBV4-2 with TRBJ2-1, with D possibly TRBD2 on 6 matching bases. Germline CDR1 is LGHNA and CDR2 is YNFKEQ. V was shortened by 4 bases and J by 0 bases, with 13 bases between the two germline ends. CDR3 length: 16 amino acids. This chain's CDR3 is CASSPFGTDSYNEQFF. CDR3 DNA: TGTGCCAGCAGCCCCTTCGGGACTGACTCCTACAATGAGCAGTTCTTC.

The rearrangement uses TRBV9 and TRBJ2-1; possibly TRBD1 for D (5 bases). CDR1 SGDLS and CDR2 YYNGEE come from the germline V gene. V lost 3 bases, J lost 10 bases, and 11 bases lay in between. The CDR3 covers 12 residues. CDR3 sequence (DNA): TGTGCCAGCAGCGACCCTAAGGGGGAGCAGTTCTTC. It translates to CASSDPKGEQFF.

This rearrangement joins TRBV9 to TRBJ1-1; no reliable D call. The CDR3 is made up of 13 amino acids. Germline values: CDR1 SGDLS, CDR2 YYNGEE. V gave up 0 bases and J gave up 0 bases, with 3 bases separating them. CDR3 in DNA: TGTGCCAGCAGCGTAGCCATGAACACTGAAGCTTTCTTT. It translates to CASSVAMNTEAFF.

The sample holds one count of this clone. The chain couples TRBV4-1 to TRBJ2-2; 10 bases line up with TRBD2. J was trimmed by 4 bases and V by 3 bases; bases with no gene match: 8. CDR1 and CDR2 (germline): MGHRA, YSYEKL. The length of the CDR3 is 17 residues. This chain's CDR3 is CASSQRTSGIFTGELFF. In DNA, the CDR3 is TGCGCCAGCAGCCAGCGTACTAGCGGGATCTTCACCGGGGAGCTGTTTTTT.

This sequence joins TRBV28 and TRBJ2-3, with 9 nucleotides matching TRBD2. J was trimmed by 3 bases and V by 3 bases; bases with no gene match: 10. Germline V gene sequence: CDR1 MDHEN, CDR2 SYDVKM. The CDR3 is 17 residues long. CDR3 amino acids: CASSLGGGRASTDTQYF. DNA for the CDR3: TGTGCCAGCAGTTTGGGGGGCGGGAGGGCGAGTACAGATACGCAGTATTTT.

The CDR3 DNA is TGTGCCAGCAGACTAGCGGGAGGTAATGAGCAGTTCTTC. As protein: CASRLAGGNEQFF. The chain couples TRBV7-3 to TRBJ2-1, with 12 positions matching TRBD2. This CDR3 contains 13 residues. CDR1 and CDR2 from the germline V gene are SGHTA and FQGTGA. After removal of 6 bases from V and 7 bases from J, the junction contained 1 base not matched to a gene.

CDR3 region: CASSAGTGNTGELFF. In nucleotides, the CDR3 is TGTGCCAGTAGTGCCGGGACAGGGAACACCGGGGAGCTGTTTTTT. V gene TRBV19 combines with J gene TRBJ2-2; 8 bases are a match to TRBD1. The trim removed 5 bases at V and 1 base at J, leaving 3 bases unmatched. Per germline, CDR1 LNHDA and CDR2 SQIVND (reference sequence). CDR3 size: 15 residues.

The chain's CDR3 is CASSKNQASVRGPQETQYF. DNA for the CDR3: TGTGCCAGCAGCAAAAACCAGGCTAGCGTAAGAGGTCCACAAGAGACCCAGTACTTC. The chain couples TRBV21-1 to TRBJ2-5; TRBD2 is taken as the D call from the table, unchecked against the DNA. TRBV21-1 is shown as a pseudogene. This CDR3 region has 19 residues.

V gene TRBV27 combines with J gene TRBJ2-3; 14 nucleotides align to TRBD2. CDR3 length: 18 residues. Germline CDR1 is MNHEY and CDR2 is SMNVEV (reference sequence). V was clipped by 6 bases and J by 4 bases; unmatched bases: 12. This CDR3 reads CASSHIKTSGRAPDTQYF. In nucleotides, the CDR3 is TGTGCCAGCAGCCACATTAAGACTAGCGGGAGGGCCCCAGATACGCAGTATTTT.

V usage is TRBV6-6 and J usage is TRBJ1-1, with a weak D call TRBD1 (5 bases). V lost 7 bases and J lost 5, with 11 bases in between. The CDR3 length is 12 residues. Germline V gene lookup returns CDR1 MNHNY and CDR2 SVGAGI (reference sequence). Written as DNA, the CDR3 is TGTGCCAGCATACGGGGGAAAACTGAAGCTTTCTTT. This translates into CASIRGKTEAFF.

The J gene is TRBJ2-1, the V gene TRBV7-6, with 12 bases lining up with TRBD2. V shed 5 bases and J 9 bases; nucleotides not matched to a gene: 11. The CDR3 consists of 16 residues. CDR1 is SGHVS, CDR2 FNYEAQ, per germline. The CDR3 loop reads CASSTRLAGVRSEQFF. As DNA, the CDR3 is TGTGCCAGCAGCACACGACTAGCGGGAGTTCGTAGTGAGCAGTTCTTC.

V and J are TRBV5-8 and TRBJ2-5; TRBD1 matches 9 bases. The CDR3 sequence is 15 residues long. CDR1 and CDR2 (germline): SGHTS, YDEGEE. Trimming removed 4 bases from V and 0 bases from J; junction bases left unmatched: 4. The CDR3 region is CASSPTGGYQETQYF. The DNA of the CDR3 is TGTGCCAGCAGCCCGACAGGGGGGTACCAAGAGACCCAGTACTTC.

The V gene is TRBV11-2, the J gene TRBJ2-6, with a tentative D call TRBD1 (5 bases). Trimming took off 0 bases at V and 0 bases at J, with 12 bases between the two ends. Per germline, CDR1 SGHAT and CDR2 FQNNGV. The CDR3 sequence is 18 residues long. CDR3 protein: CASSLDHPGASGANVLTF. The CDR3 bases are TGTGCCAGCAGCTTAGATCACCCTGGGGCCTCTGGGGCCAACGTCCTGACTTTC.

The rearrangement uses TRBV15 and TRBJ1-5; 8 bases match TRBD1. The CDR3 covers 15 residues. Germline CDR1 is LNHNV and CDR2 is YYDKDF (reference sequence). V gave up 5 bases and J gave up 5 bases; unmatched junction bases: 8. This chain's CDR3 is CATSVRGQGDQPQHF. In DNA form, the CDR3 reads TGTGCCACCAGCGTACGAGGACAGGGAGATCAGCCCCAGCATTTT.

This chain connects TRBV25-1 to TRBJ2-2, with unresolved D. This CDR3 contains 13 residues. Germline CDR1 is MGHDK and CDR2 is SYGVNS. Between the trimmed V and J ends, which lost 3 bases and 2 bases, there was a span of 4 bases. The CDR3 sequence: CASSDLNTGELFF. The DNA for the CDR3 is TGTGCCAGCAGTGACCTAAACACCGGGGAGCTGTTTTTT.

This clone was observed once. The V and J genes are TRBV6-5 and TRBJ2-2, with 10 nucleotides matching TRBD2. The CDR3 loop spans 16 amino acids. Germline CDR1 is MNHEY and CDR2 is SVGAGI. After removal of 2 bases from V and 6 bases from J, the junction contained 6 bases not matched to a gene. Here the CDR3 reads CASSYLASGRPGELFF. The CDR3 DNA is TGTGCCAGCAGTTACCTGGCTAGCGGGAGACCCGGGGAGCTGTTTTTT.

This chain uses TRBV7-2 with TRBJ2-3; perhaps TRBD2 as D (5 bases). V was trimmed by 6 bases and J by 2 bases, leaving 15 bases between them. The CDR3 is 15 amino acids. Germline-derived CDR1 and CDR2 are SGHTA and FQGNSA. DNA for the CDR3: TGTGCCAGCAGGAGCGGAGCGGTTATCACAGATACGCAGTATTTT. Translating it yields CASRSGAVITDTQYF. Together with reference TRBV7-2 and TRBJ2-3, the CDR3 gives the full variable domain: GAGVSQSPSNKVTEKGKDVELRCDPISGHTALYWYRQSLGQGLEFLIYFQGNSAPDKSGLPSDRFSAERTGGSVSTLTIQRTQQEDSAVYLCASRSGAVITDTQYFGPGTRLTVL.

The rearrangement links TRBV28 to TRBJ2-7, with 12 bases lining up with TRBD2. This CDR3 has 15 residues. From germline, CDR1 is MDHEN and CDR2 SYDVKM. The V gene end was trimmed by 5 bases and the J gene end by 0 bases; junction bases not matched to a gene: 2. The CDR3 here is CASSMTSGSSYEQYF. In nucleotides, the CDR3 is TGTGCCAGCAGTATGACTAGCGGGAGCTCCTACGAGCAGTACTTC.

The chain is built from TRBV7-6 and TRBJ1-5; 9 nucleotides line up with TRBD1. CDR3 length: 14 residues. V lost 6 bases to trimming and J lost 6 bases; unmatched junction nucleotides: 6. Germline loops: CDR1 SGHVS, CDR2 FNYEAQ. This CDR3 is CASSPGTGLQPQHF. The CDR3 coding sequence is TGTGCCAGCAGTCCAGGGACAGGGCTTCAGCCCCAGCATTTT.

J is TRBJ1-1 and V is TRBV7-9; perhaps TRBD1 as D (6 bases). The CDR3 extends over 17 amino acids. Germline V gene sequence: CDR1 SEHNR, CDR2 FQNEAQ (reference sequence). Trimming pared 1 base from V and 0 bases from J, leaving 15 bases between. The CDR3 DNA is TGTGCCAGCAGCTTAGATGACAGGTTCAAGGTGAACACTGAAGCTTTCTTT. The encoded protein is CASSLDDRFKVNTEAFF. The whole variable domain, filled in from reference TRBV7-9 and TRBJ1-1, reads DTGVSQNPRHKITKRGQNVTFRCDPISEHNRLYWYRQTLGQGPEFLTYFQNEAQLEKSRLLSDRFSAERPKGSFSTLEIQRTEQGDSAMYLCASSLDDRFKVNTEAFFGQGTRLTVV.

V is TRBV29-1 and J is TRBJ1-2, with a tentative D call TRBD1 (5 bases). Trimming shortened V by 7 bases and J by 4 bases, and 13 bases separated the two germline ends. Looked up from germline, CDR1 is SQVTM and CDR2 is ANQGSEA. CDR3 size: 12 residues. CDR3 sequence: CSALRGIYGYTF. CDR3 DNA: TGCAGCGCCTTACGGGGGATCTATGGCTACACCTTC.

This chain links TRBV7-6 with TRBJ1-3; possibly TRBD1 for D (6 bases). The V gene lost 2 bases and the J gene lost 4 bases, with 6 bases spanning the gap. The CDR3 is 13 residues long. Germline CDR1 and CDR2: SGHVS and FNYEAQ. CDR3 sequence reads: CASSLQGGNTIYF. Here the CDR3 DNA reads TGTGCCAGCAGCTTACAGGGGGGAAACACCATATATTTT.